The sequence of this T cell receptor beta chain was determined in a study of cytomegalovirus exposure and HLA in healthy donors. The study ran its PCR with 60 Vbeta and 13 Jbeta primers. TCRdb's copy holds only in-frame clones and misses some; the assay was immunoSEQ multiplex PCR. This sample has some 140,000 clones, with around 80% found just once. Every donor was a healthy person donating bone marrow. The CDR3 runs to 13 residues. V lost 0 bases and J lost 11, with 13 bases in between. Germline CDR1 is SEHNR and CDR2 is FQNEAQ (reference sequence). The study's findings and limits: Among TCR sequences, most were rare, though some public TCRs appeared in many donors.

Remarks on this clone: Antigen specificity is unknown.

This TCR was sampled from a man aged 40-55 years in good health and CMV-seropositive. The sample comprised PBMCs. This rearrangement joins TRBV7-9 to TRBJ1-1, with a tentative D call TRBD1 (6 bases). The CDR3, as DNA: TGTGCCAGCAGCTTAGCGGGGGCCGAGTGGGCTTTCTTT. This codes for CASSLAGAEWAFF. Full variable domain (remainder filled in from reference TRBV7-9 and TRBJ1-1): DTGVSQNPRHKITKRGQNVTFRCDPISEHNRLYWYRQTLGQGPEFLTYFQNEAQLEKSRLLSDRFSAERPKGSFSTLEIQRTEQGDSAMYLCASSLAGAEWAFFGQGTRLTVV.